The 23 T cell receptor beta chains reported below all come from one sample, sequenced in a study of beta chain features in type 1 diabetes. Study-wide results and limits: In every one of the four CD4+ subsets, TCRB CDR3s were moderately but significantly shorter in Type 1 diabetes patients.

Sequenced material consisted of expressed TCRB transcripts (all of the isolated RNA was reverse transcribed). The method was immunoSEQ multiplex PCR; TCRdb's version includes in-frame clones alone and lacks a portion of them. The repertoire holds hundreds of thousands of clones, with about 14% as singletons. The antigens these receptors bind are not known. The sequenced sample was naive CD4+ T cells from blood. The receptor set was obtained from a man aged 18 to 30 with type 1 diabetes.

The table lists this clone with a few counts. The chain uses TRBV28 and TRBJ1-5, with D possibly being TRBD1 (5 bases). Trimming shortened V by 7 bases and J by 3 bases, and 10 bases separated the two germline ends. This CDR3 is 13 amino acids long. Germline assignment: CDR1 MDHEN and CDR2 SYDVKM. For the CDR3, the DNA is TGTGCCAGCAATCGACAGTTCAATCAGCCCCAGCATTTT. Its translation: CASNRQFNQPQHF.

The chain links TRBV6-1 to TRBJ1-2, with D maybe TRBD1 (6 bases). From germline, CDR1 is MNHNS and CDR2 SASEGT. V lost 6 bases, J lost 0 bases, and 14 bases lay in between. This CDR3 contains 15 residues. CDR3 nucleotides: TGTGCCAGCAGCTACGGGACACAGGCTAACTATGGCTACACCTTC. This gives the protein CASSYGTQANYGYTF.

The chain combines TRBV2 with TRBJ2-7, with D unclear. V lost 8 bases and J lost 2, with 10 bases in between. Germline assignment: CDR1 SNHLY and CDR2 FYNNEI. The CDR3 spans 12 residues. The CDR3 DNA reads TGTGCCAGCGGTTTTGTTCCCTACGAGCAGTACTTC. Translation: CASGFVPYEQYF.

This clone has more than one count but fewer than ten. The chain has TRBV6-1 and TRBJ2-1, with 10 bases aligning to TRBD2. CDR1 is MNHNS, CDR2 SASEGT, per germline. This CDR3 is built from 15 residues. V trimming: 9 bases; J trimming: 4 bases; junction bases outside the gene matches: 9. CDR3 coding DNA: TGTGCCAGTTTACCTAGCGGGAGTGCATACAATGAGCAGTTCTTC. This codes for CASLPSGSAYNEQFF.

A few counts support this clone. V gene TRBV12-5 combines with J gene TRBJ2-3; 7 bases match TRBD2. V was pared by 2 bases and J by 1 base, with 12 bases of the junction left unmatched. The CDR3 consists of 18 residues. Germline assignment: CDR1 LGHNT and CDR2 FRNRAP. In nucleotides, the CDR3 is TGTGCTAGTGGTTTGCGGCATATGGGAGGGCGTCGCACAGATACGCAGTATTTT. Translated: CASGLRHMGGRRTDTQYF.

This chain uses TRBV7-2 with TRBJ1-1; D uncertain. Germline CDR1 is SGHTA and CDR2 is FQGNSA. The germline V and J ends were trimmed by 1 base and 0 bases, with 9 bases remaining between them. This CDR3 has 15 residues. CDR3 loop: CASSLVGSLNTEAFF. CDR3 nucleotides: TGTGCCAGCAGCTTAGTGGGCAGTTTGAACACTGAAGCTTTCTTT.

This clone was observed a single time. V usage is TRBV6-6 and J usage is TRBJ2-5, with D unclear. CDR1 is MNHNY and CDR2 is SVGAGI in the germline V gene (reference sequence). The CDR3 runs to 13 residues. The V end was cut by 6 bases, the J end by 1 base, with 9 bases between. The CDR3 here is CASSERGQETQYF. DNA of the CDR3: TGTGCCAGCAGCGAAAGAGGCCAAGAGACCCAGTACTTC.

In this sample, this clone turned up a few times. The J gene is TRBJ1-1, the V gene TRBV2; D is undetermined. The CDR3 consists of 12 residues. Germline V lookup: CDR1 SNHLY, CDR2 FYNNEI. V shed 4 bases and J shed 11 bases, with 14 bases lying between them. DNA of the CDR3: TGTGCCAGCAGTGCCACTCTGGCATGGGCTTTCTTT. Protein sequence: CASSATLAWAFF. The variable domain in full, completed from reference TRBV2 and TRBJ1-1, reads EPEVTQTPSHQVTQMGQEVILRCVPISNHLYFYWYRQILGQKVEFLVSFYNNEISEKSEIFDDQFSVERPDGSNFTLKIRSTKLEDSAMYFCASSATLAWAFFGQGTRLTVV.

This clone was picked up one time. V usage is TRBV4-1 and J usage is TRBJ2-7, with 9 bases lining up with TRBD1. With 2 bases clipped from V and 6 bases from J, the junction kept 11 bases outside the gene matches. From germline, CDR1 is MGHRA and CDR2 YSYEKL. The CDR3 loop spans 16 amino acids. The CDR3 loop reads CASSQIQGAFVGEQYF. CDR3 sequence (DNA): TGCGCCAGCAGCCAAATACAGGGGGCGTTTGTTGGCGAGCAGTACTTC.

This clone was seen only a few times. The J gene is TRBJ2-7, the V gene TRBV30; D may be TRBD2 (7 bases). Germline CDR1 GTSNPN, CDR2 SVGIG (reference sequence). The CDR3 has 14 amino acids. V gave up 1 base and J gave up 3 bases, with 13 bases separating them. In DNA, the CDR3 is TGTGCCTGGAGTGGCGGGGGCGGAGGCTACGAGCAGTACTTC. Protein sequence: CAWSGGGGGYEQYF.

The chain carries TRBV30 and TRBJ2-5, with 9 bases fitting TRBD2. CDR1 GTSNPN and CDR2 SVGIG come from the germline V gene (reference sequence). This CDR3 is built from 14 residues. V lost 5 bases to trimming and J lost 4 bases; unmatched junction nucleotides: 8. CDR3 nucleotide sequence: TGTGCCTGGGGGAGAGCGGGAGGAATAGAGACCCAGTACTTC. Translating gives CAWGRAGGIETQYF.

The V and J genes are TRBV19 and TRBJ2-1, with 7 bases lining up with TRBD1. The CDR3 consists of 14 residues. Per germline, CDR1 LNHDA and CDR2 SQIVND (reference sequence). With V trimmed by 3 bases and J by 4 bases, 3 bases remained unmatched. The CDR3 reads CASSMRDSYNEQFF. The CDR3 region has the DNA TGTGCCAGTAGTATGAGGGACAGTTACAATGAGCAGTTCTTC.

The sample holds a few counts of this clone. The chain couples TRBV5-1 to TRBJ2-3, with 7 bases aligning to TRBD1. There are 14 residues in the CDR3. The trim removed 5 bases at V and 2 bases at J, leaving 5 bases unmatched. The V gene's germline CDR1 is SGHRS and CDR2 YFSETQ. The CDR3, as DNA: TGCGCCAGCAGTCAGACAGGGCCCACAGATACGCAGTATTTT. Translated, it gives CASSQTGPTDTQYF.

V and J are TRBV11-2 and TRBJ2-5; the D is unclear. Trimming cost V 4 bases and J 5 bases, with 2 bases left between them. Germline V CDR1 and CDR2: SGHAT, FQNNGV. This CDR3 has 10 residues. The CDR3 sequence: CASSSETQYF. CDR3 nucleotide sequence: TGTGCCAGCAGCTCCGAGACCCAGTACTTC. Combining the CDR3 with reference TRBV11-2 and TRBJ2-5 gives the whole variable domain EAGVAQSPRYKIIEKRQSVAFWCNPISGHATLYWYQQILGQGPKLLIQFQNNGVVDDSQLPKDRFSAERLKGVDSTLKIQPAKLEDSAVYLCASSSETQYFGPGTRLLVL.

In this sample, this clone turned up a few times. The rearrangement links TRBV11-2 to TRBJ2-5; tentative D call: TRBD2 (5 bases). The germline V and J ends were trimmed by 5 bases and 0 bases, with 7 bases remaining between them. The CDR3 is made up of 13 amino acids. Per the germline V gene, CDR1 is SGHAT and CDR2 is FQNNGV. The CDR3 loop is CASSPGYQETQYF. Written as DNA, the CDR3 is TGTGCCAGCAGCCCGGGGTACCAAGAGACCCAGTACTTC.

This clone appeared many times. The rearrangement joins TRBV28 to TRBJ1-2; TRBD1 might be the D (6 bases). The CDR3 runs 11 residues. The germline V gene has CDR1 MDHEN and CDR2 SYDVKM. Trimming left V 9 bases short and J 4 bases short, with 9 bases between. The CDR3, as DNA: TGTGCCAGTACAGGGATCTATGGCTACACCTTC. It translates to CASTGIYGYTF.

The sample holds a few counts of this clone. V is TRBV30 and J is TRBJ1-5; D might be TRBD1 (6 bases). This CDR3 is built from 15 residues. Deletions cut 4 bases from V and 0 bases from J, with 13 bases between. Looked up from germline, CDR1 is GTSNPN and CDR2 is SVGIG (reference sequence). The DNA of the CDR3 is TGTGCCTGGACCAGCGGGACACATAGCAATCAGCCCCAGCATTTT. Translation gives CAWTSGTHSNQPQHF.

CDR3 in amino acids: CASSYSGQIYEQYF. The CDR3 nucleotides read TGCGCCAGCAGCTACTCCGGACAGATCTACGAGCAGTACTTC. V gene TRBV5-1 combines with J gene TRBJ2-7, with D possibly being TRBD1 (6 bases). The germline V gene encodes CDR1 SGHRS and CDR2 YFSETQ. V gave up 3 bases and J gave up 3 bases, with 13 bases separating them. The CDR3 spans 14 residues.

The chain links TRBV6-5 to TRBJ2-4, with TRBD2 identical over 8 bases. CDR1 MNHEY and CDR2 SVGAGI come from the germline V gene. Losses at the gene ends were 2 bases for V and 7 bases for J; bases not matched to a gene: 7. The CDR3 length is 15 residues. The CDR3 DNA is TGTGCCAGCAGTTACCTAGCGGGTGGGGGGAACATTCAGTACTTC. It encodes CASSYLAGGGNIQYF.

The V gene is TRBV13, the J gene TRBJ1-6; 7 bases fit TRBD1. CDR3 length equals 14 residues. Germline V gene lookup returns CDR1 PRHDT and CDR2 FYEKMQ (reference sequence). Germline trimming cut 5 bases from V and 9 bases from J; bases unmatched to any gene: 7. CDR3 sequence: CASSRRTGLSPLHF. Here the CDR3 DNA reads TGTGCCAGCAGCCGCAGGACAGGACTTTCACCCCTCCACTTT.

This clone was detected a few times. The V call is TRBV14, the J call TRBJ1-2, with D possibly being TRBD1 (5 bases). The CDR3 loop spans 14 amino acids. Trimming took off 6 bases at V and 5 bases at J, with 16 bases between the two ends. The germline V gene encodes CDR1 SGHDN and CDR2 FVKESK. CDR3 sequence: CASSMGRGEYGYTF. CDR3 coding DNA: TGTGCCAGCAGTATGGGGCGCGGTGAATATGGCTACACCTTC.

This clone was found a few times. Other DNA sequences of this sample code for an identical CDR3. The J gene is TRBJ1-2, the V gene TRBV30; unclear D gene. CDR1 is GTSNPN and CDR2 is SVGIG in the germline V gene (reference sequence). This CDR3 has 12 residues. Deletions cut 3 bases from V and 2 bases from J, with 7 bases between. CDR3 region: CAWSQANYGYTF. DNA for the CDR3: TGTGCCTGGAGCCAGGCGAACTATGGCTACACCTTC.

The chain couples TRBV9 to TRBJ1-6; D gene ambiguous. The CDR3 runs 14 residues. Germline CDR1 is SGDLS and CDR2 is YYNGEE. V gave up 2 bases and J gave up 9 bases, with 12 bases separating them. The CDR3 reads CASSVPDVGSPLHF. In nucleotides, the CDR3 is TGTGCCAGCAGCGTTCCTGACGTAGGTTCACCCCTCCACTTT.